This T cell receptor (beta chain) was found in a study of blood T cell repertoires in COVID-19. Assay: immunoSEQ multiplex PCR; the TCRdb copy retains only in-frame clones and omits some. The sample comprises approximately 92,000 clones, around 81% of which are singletons, and nearly 9% rests with the top ten. V lost 3 bases, J lost 0 bases, and 11 bases lay in between. From germline, CDR1 is MNHNS and CDR2 SASEGT. The CDR3 runs to 15 residues. The genes are TRBV6-1 and TRBJ1-2; tentatively, D is TRBD1 (5 bases). Sequencing was performed on peripheral blood. This TCR was recovered from a man aged 45-65 years who had recovered from COVID-19. This CDR3 reads CASSDSGRANYGYTF. Written as DNA, the CDR3 is TGTGCCAGCAGTGATTCAGGGAGGGCTAACTATGGCTACACCTTC.